One sample yielded the 18 T cell receptor beta chains listed below, sequenced in a study of T cells in Graves' hyperthyroidism and ophthalmopathy. There were TCR beta CDR3 regions amplified from RNA transcripts. During a first-round RT-PCR of the TCR CDR3, the HTBI primer set was used. TCRdb processed the multiplex PCR reads anew with MiXCR; each CDR3 protein has one entry. The profile shows hundreds of thousands of distinct CDR3 sequences, more than 11% of them singletons. The sample taken for sequencing was blood. The receptor source for this set is a woman in her 30s with Graves' hyperthyroidism that later progressed to Graves' ophthalmopathy.

This clonotype was recorded many times. DNA of the CDR3: TGCAGTGCTAGGGCGGGTGCGCAGGGCAAAGCTTTCTTT. This translates into CSARAGAQGKAFF. This chain joins TRBV20-1 and TRBJ1-1; TRBD1 might be the D (5 bases). The CDR3 is 13 residues long. In germline, CDR1 is DFQATT, CDR2 SNEGSKA (reference sequence). V was cut by 3 bases and J by 9 bases, with 17 bases left in between.

This clonotype was found many times. The rearrangement links TRBV19 to TRBJ2-7, with TRBD1 matching 8 bases. With V trimmed by 6 bases and J by 3 bases, 10 bases remained unmatched. Per the germline V gene, CDR1 is LNHDA and CDR2 is SQIVND (reference sequence). CDR3 length: 15 residues. CDR3 protein: CASRPSGTGDYEQYF. In DNA form, the CDR3 reads TGTGCCAGTAGACCCTCCGGGACAGGCGACTACGAGCAGTACTTC. Filled out from reference TRBV19 and TRBJ2-7, the complete variable domain reads DGGITQSPKYLFRKEGQNVTLSCEQNLNHDAMYWYRQDPGQGLRLIYYSQIVNDFQKGDIAEGYSVSREKKESFPLTVTSAQKNPTAFYLCASRPSGTGDYEQYFGPGTRLTVT.

Concerning this clonotype: This sequence may be a read error, since a much larger clone differs from it by one base. The gene calls are TRBV20-1 and TRBJ2-3; possible D gene TRBD2, 6 bases. The CDR3 extends over 13 amino acids. V was cut by 3 bases and J by 10 bases, with 17 bases left in between. CDR1 is DFQATT, CDR2 SNEGSKA, per germline (reference sequence). In DNA form, the CDR3 reads TGCAGTGCTAGGGGCCCTGGGGAGGATGCGCAGTATTTT. Translating it yields CSARGPGEDAQYF.

This clonotype was counted ten times or more. V is TRBV7-2 and J is TRBJ1-1, with D hard to call. CDR3 length: 14 amino acids. Between the trimmed V and J ends, which lost 4 bases and 1 base, there was a span of 10 bases. Germline-derived CDR1 and CDR2 are SGHTA and FQGNSA. In nucleotides, the CDR3 is TGTGCCAGCAGCTCCCGAGCCTGGAACACTGAAGCTTTCTTT. Translating gives CASSSRAWNTEAFF.

This clonotype has a count of ten or more. The chain links TRBV6-1 to TRBJ1-2, with D possibly matching TRBD1 (6 bases). Trimming took off 3 bases at V and 2 bases at J, with 16 bases between the two ends. The germline V gene has CDR1 MNHNS and CDR2 SASEGT. The CDR3 spans 16 residues. The CDR3 DNA follows: TGTGCCAGCAGTGACGGGGGCACCCTTATAAACTATGGCTACACCTTC. The encoded protein is CASSDGGTLINYGYTF.

The chain employs TRBV30 and TRBJ2-7, with TRBD2 matching 7 bases. Losses at the gene ends were 8 bases for V and 6 bases for J; bases not matched to a gene: 13. The CDR3 is 13 amino acids. CDR1 is GTSNPN, CDR2 SVGIG, per germline (reference sequence). CDR3 nucleotides: TGTGCCATGCCGCAGGGAACGGGGGGCGAGCAGTACTTC. This encodes CAMPQGTGGEQYF.

This clonotype was detected many times. The gene calls are TRBV19 and TRBJ1-5, with TRBD1 as a possible D gene (6 bases). This CDR3 comprises 15 residues. CDR1 and CDR2 (germline): LNHDA, SQIVND (reference sequence). V gave up 4 bases and J gave up 2 bases, with 12 bases separating them. The CDR3: CASSRTVWGNQPQHF. CDR3 coding DNA: TGTGCCAGTAGTAGGACAGTTTGGGGCAATCAGCCCCAGCATTTT.

The chain links TRBV9 to TRBJ2-7; D is unresolved. V dropped 4 bases and J dropped 6 bases, with 11 bases sitting between them. Germline V gene data show CDR1 as SGDLS and CDR2 as YYNGEE. CDR3 size: 12 residues. Here the CDR3 reads CASSLHGLEQYF. DNA of the CDR3: TGTGCCAGCAGCCTCCACGGGCTCGAGCAGTACTTC.

This clonotype has more than one count but fewer than ten. The V and J genes are TRBV25-1 and TRBJ2-5; 7 positions agree with TRBD2. The CDR3 has 15 residues. The junction had 7 bases not matched to a gene; V was cut back by 5 bases and J by 1 base. Per the germline V gene, CDR1 is MGHDK and CDR2 is SYGVNS. The CDR3 DNA reads as TGTGCCAGCAGTCCCCCGTCGGGGGGCCAAGAGACCCAGTACTTC. This codes for CASSPPSGGQETQYF.

This clonotype has only a few counts. The CDR3 DNA reads as TGTGCCAGCAGCTTCTTAGCTGACAGGGTCTCTGGCTACACCTTC. Amino acid sequence: CASSFLADRVSGYTF. This chain joins TRBV7-9 and TRBJ1-2, with 7 bases lining up with TRBD1. The germline CDR1 and CDR2 sequences are SEHNR and FQNEAQ (reference sequence). The CDR3 runs 15 residues. V shed 3 bases and J 7 bases; nucleotides not matched to a gene: 11.

The chain recombines TRBV20-1 with TRBJ2-1; no firm D call. The CDR3 is 16 residues long. Germline values: CDR1 DFQATT, CDR2 SNEGSKA (reference sequence). Deletions cut 6 bases from V and 0 bases from J, with 18 bases between. CDR3 nucleotide sequence: TGCAGTGCCAACCCAGACGTTTACAGCTCCTACAATGAGCAGTTCTTC. Its protein product is CSANPDVYSSYNEQFF.

This clonotype was seen many times. The chain carries TRBV3-1 and TRBJ2-1; TRBD2 aligns across 14 bases. The trim removed 4 bases at V and 12 bases at J, leaving 8 bases unmatched. CDR1 and CDR2 from the germline V gene are LGHDT and YNNKEL (reference sequence). The CDR3 loop spans 15 amino acids. DNA for the CDR3: TGTGCCAGCAGCCTGGGGACTAGCGGGAGACGCGGGCAGTTCTTC. Its protein is CASSLGTSGRRGQFF.

This chain joins TRBV7-2 and TRBJ2-3, with 11 nucleotides matching TRBD1. The trim removed 3 bases at V and 3 bases at J, leaving 8 bases unmatched. CDR3 size: 17 residues. Germline loops: CDR1 SGHTA, CDR2 FQGNSA. The CDR3 sequence: CASSFDGTGGWTDTQYF. In nucleotides, the CDR3 is TGTGCCAGCAGCTTTGACGGGACAGGGGGGTGGACAGATACGCAGTATTTT.

This clonotype showed up many times. CDR3 DNA sequence: TGTGCCAGCAGCCACTCCGGGACAGGGGTGTCTGATCAGCCCCAGCATTTT. Protein sequence: CASSHSGTGVSDQPQHF. The genes are TRBV12-3 or TRBV12-4 and TRBJ1-5, with TRBD1 matching over 10 bases. The CDR3 sequence is 17 residues long. After removal of 6 bases from V and 5 bases from J, the junction contained 13 bases not matched to a gene.

The chain employs TRBV11-3 and TRBJ1-1, with unresolved D. Trimming took 4 bases from V and 1 from J, leaving 13 bases between them. The germline V gene encodes CDR1 SGHNT and CDR2 YENEEA. The CDR3 runs 15 residues. The CDR3 region has the DNA TGTGCCAGCAGCTCCCTCTACGCTGAGAACACTGAAGCTTTCTTT. Protein sequence: CASSSLYAENTEAFF.

This clonotype was observed at least ten times. V gene TRBV6-2 or TRBV6-3 combines with J gene TRBJ2-2; 10 bases map to TRBD1. J lost 5 bases, V lost 6 bases, and 6 bases had no gene match. The germline V gene encodes CDR1 MNHEY and CDR2 SVGEGT. This CDR3 spans 15 amino acids. CDR3 nucleotides: TGTGCCAGCAGCCCCGACAGGGGGCGTACCGGGGAGCTGTTTTTT. Translating it yields CASSPDRGRTGELFF.

This clonotype was observed at least ten times. The J gene is TRBJ1-5, the V gene TRBV4-1, with D unresolved. From germline, CDR1 is MGHRA and CDR2 YSYEKL. The CDR3 spans 17 residues. V lost 1 base and J lost 3, with 16 bases in between. CDR3 coding DNA: TGCGCCAGCAGCCAAGCGCCCTGGCGCGGACCCAATCAGCCCCAGCATTTT. It yields the protein CASSQAPWRGPNQPQHF.

Only one count was recorded for this clonotype. The chain has TRBV5-1 and TRBJ1-5, with a possible D match to TRBD1 (5 bases). CDR1 and CDR2 from the germline V gene are SGHRS and YFSETQ. V was shortened by 2 bases and J by 2 bases, with 11 bases between the two germline ends. The CDR3 has 15 residues. CDR3 coding DNA: TGCGCCAGCAGCTTAGGACAAAATCGCAATCAGCCCCAGCATTTT. The encoded protein is CASSLGQNRNQPQHF.